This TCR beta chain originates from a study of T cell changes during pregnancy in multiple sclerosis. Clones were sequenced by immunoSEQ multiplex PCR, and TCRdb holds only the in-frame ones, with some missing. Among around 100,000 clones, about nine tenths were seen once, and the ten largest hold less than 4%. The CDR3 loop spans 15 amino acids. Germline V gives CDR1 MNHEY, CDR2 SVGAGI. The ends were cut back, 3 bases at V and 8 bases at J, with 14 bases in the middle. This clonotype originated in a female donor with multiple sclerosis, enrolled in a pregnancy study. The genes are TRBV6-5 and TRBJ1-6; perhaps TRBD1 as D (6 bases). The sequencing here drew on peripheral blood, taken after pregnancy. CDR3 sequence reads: CASSYRGRGDSPLHF. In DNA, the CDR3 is TGTGCCAGCAGTTATCGGGGCAGGGGCGATTCACCCCTCCACTTT.